Shown below are 12 T cell receptor beta chains from a single sample sequenced in a study of blood T cell repertoires in COVID-19. Libraries were prepared by immunoSEQ multiplex PCR; TCRdb keeps only in-frame clonotypes and omits some of them. The sample carries about 220,000 clones, roughly 85% recorded once. Sequencing was performed on peripheral blood. The receptor set was obtained from a woman in her thirties or forties with active or convalescent COVID-19.

This sequence joins TRBV6-5 and TRBJ1-2; 8 bases are a match to TRBD1. The CDR3 loop spans 15 amino acids. Germline CDR1 MNHEY, CDR2 SVGAGI. V shed 6 bases and J 4 bases; nucleotides not matched to a gene: 10. CDR3 protein: CASRGGDRPGYGYTF. CDR3 sequence (DNA): TGTGCCAGCAGGGGAGGGGACAGGCCTGGCTATGGCTACACCTTC.

The rearrangement uses TRBV5-1 and TRBJ2-3; TRBD1 is a possible D gene (6 bases). Germline CDR1 reads SGHRS; CDR2 reads YFSETQ. The CDR3 runs to 14 residues. Trimming removed 6 bases at V and 2 bases at J, with 13 bases between. CDR3 sequence reads: CASNIGTPTDTQYF. The CDR3 coding sequence is TGCGCCAGCAACATCGGGACACCCACAGATACGCAGTATTTT.

The CDR3 loop reads CASSEWTAINQPQHF. In nucleotides, the CDR3 is TGTGCCAGCAGTGAATGGACAGCGATCAATCAGCCCCAGCATTTT. This chain uses TRBV6-1 with TRBJ1-5, with D tentatively TRBD1 (6 bases). The CDR3 is 15 amino acids. Trimming cost V 2 bases and J 3 bases, with 11 bases left between them. CDR1 MNHNS and CDR2 SASEGT come from the germline V gene.

CDR3 sequence reads: CASSFRDRVNEQFF. CDR3 DNA sequence: TGTGCCAGCAGCTTCCGGGACAGGGTCAATGAGCAGTTCTTC. This sequence joins TRBV5-4 and TRBJ2-1, with 9 positions matching TRBD1. J gave up 6 bases and V 2 bases, and 3 bases lay outside the gene matches. Germline V gene sequence: CDR1 SGHNT, CDR2 YYREEE (reference sequence). The CDR3 consists of 14 residues.

This clone was found once. The chain has TRBV14 and TRBJ1-4, with 8 bases aligning to TRBD1. The trim removed 5 bases at V and 6 bases at J, leaving 5 bases unmatched. Germline values: CDR1 SGHDN, CDR2 FVKESK. The CDR3 spans 14 residues. CDR3 loop: CASSSDRVYEKLFF. The DNA for the CDR3 is TGTGCCAGCAGCTCGGACAGGGTGTATGAAAAACTGTTTTTT.

CDR3 sequence (DNA): TGTGCCAGCTCACCCCTCGGCGGACAGGGCCCATCCCGTGAGCAGTTCTTC. Translation: CASSPLGGQGPSREQFF. The chain employs TRBV18 and TRBJ2-1; 8 bases are a match to TRBD1. CDR1 and CDR2 from the germline V gene are KGHSH and LQKENI. The junction had 16 bases not matched to a gene; V was cut back by 3 bases and J by 9 bases. CDR3 length equals 17 residues.

The chain is built from TRBV5-6 and TRBJ1-1; no firm D call. The CDR3 has 12 residues. The V gene lost 4 bases and the J gene lost 4 bases, with 8 bases spanning the gap. The germline V gene encodes CDR1 SGHDT and CDR2 YYEEEE. CDR3 nucleotides: TGTGCCAGCAGCCCTGGTAGCACTGAAGCTTTCTTT. Translation gives CASSPGSTEAFF.

CDR3 sequence reads: CSVVVAGETQYF. The CDR3, as DNA: TGCAGCGTTGTGGTAGCGGGAGAGACCCAGTACTTC. The chain recombines TRBV29-1 with TRBJ2-5, with 7 bases lining up with TRBD2. The V gene end was trimmed by 4 bases and the J gene end by 4 bases; junction bases not matched to a gene: 3. The germline V gene encodes CDR1 SQVTM and CDR2 ANQGSEA. CDR3 length equals 12 residues.

This clone was seen a few times. The chain is built from TRBV2 and TRBJ1-1; D is uncertain. Germline values: CDR1 SNHLY, CDR2 FYNNEI. Trimming took off 6 bases at V and 0 bases at J, with 8 bases between the two ends. The CDR3 spans 13 residues. The CDR3 DNA reads as TGTGCCAGCAGCCTCCACTTGAACACTGAAGCTTTCTTT. Encoded protein: CASSLHLNTEAFF.

This clone was counted a few times. The chain links TRBV6-2 or TRBV6-3 to TRBJ1-5; the match to TRBD1 covers 7 bases. The J segment lost 6 bases and the V segment lost 2 bases, leaving 16 bases of the junction unmatched. The length of the CDR3 is 18 residues. CDR1 and CDR2 from the germline V gene are MNHEY and SVGEGT. CDR3 region: CASSYHLLKGATGQPQHF. The CDR3 nucleotides are TGTGCCAGCAGTTACCACCTTTTGAAGGGGGCAACGGGTCAGCCCCAGCATTTT.

The chain has TRBV24-1 and TRBJ2-3, with TRBD2 matching 8 bases. There are 15 residues in the CDR3. In germline, CDR1 is KGHDR, CDR2 SFDVKD. The trim removed 1 base at V and 3 bases at J, leaving 2 bases unmatched. The CDR3 here is CATSDFGGRTDTQYF. The CDR3 bases are TGTGCCACCAGTGATTTTGGCGGGAGGACAGATACGCAGTATTTT.

This clone was counted at least ten times. Other DNA sequences in the sample encode the same CDR3. This rearrangement joins TRBV5-1 to TRBJ2-1; D is unclear. The V and J ends lost 2 bases and 7 bases respectively, with 4 bases between them. The germline V gene encodes CDR1 SGHRS and CDR2 YFSETQ. This CDR3 spans 11 amino acids. In DNA, the CDR3 is TGCGCCAGCAGCTTATCAAATGAGCAGTTCTTC. Protein: CASSLSNEQFF.